The TCR beta chain under discussion was sequenced for a study of memory CD4+ T cells and cytomegalovirus serostatus. Study overall: Donors were healthy Belgian adults, fewer than ten CMV seropositive and 20 to 25 seronegative. Study-wide results and caveats: The CMV-associated TCR signature appears largely within the CD4+ memory repertoire.

Under the authors' procedure: After removing out-of-frame reads, 2 million to 2.5 million distinct TCRbeta sequences remained. Sequencing was performed with immunoSEQ multiplex PCR; in TCRdb, only in-frame clones are kept and a portion is missing. Clone size and V and J calls were adopted from that table, with D and trimming inferred from the DNA. The sample lists about 75,000 clones, just under 80% occurring once. Single viable CD3+CD4+CD8-CD45RO+ cells were sorted as the memory CD4+ T cells. Donors' CMV status reflects serum IgG against pp150, pp28, p38, p52. Turning to this clone: The antigen is undetermined.

Germline CDR1 reads SNHLY; CDR2 reads FYNNEI. V lost 7 bases, J lost 4 bases, and 19 bases lay in between. This CDR3 contains 16 residues. The genes are TRBV2 and TRBJ2-2; no reliable D call. Source material: memory CD4+ T cells from blood. The TCR comes from an adult in good health and CMV-seropositive. The CDR3 nucleotides read TGTGCCAGCACTCTCCGGGCCCCTCCGGGCACCGGGGAGCTGTTTTTT. It encodes CASTLRAPPGTGELFF.